This T cell receptor beta chain emerged from a study of cytomegalovirus exposure and HLA in healthy donors. Study findings and constraints: Researchers reported that a few CMV-associated chains were confirmed in vitro as CMV antigen-specific. A previous analysis found most TCR beta V segments productive roughly 87% or roughly 30% of the time. Presence/absence comparisons presumed near-even sequencing depth among donors.

The PCR was carried out with 60 Vbeta primers and 13 Jbeta primers. Data came from immunoSEQ multiplex PCR; TCRdb stores just in-frame clones and leaves some out. The sample holds under 150,000 clones. Details on this clone: Its antigen is unidentified.

The trim removed 3 bases at V and 6 bases at J, leaving 13 bases unmatched. Per germline, CDR1 SQVTM and CDR2 ANQGSEA. The CDR3 has 16 residues. This TCR was recovered from a man aged 40-49 years in good health and CMV-seronegative. The V call is TRBV29-1, the J call TRBJ2-2; 7 bases are shared with TRBD2. Specimen: PBMCs. CDR3 nucleotides: TGCAGCGTTGATAAGCGAAGTGGACTAGATGCCGGGGAGCTGTTTTTT. Translation gives CSVDKRSGLDAGELFF.